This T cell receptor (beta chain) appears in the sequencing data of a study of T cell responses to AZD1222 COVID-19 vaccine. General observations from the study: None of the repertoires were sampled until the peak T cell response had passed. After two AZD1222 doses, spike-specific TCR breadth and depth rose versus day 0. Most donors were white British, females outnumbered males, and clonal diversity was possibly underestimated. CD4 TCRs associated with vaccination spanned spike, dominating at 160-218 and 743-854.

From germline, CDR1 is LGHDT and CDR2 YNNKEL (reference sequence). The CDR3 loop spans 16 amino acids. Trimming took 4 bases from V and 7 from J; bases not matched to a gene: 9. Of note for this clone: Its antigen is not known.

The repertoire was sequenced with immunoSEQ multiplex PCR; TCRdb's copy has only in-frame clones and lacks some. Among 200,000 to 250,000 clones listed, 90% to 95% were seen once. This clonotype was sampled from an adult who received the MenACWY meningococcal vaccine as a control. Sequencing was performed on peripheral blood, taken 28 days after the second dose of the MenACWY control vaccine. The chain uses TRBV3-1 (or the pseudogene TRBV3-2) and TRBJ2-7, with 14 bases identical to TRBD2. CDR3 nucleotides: TGTGCCAGCAGCCTCCGACTAGCGGGGGGGCTGTGTGAGCAGTACTTC. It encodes CASSLRLAGGLCEQYF.